Below, 21 T cell receptor beta chains from the same sample are listed, as sequenced in a study of cytomegalovirus exposure and HLA in healthy donors. Both 60 Vbeta primers and 13 Jbeta primers went into the PCR. Here immunoSEQ multiplex PCR was the method, and the copy in TCRdb shows in-frame clones only, minus some. The sample's table shows about 170,000 clones. Sequenced: PBMCs. Receptors were obtained from a woman in her sixties or seventies in good health and CMV-seronegative.

With regard to this clone: Other DNA sequences in the same sample also yield this CDR3. The chain is built from TRBV9 and TRBJ2-1; 8 positions match TRBD2. The CDR3 sequence is 15 residues long. The trim removed 0 bases at V and 4 bases at J, leaving 3 bases unmatched. Germline CDR1 SGDLS, CDR2 YYNGEE. CDR3 amino acids: CASSVVSGGYNEQFF. CDR3 sequence (DNA): TGTGCCAGCAGCGTAGTGAGCGGGGGTTACAATGAGCAGTTCTTC.

J is TRBJ2-1 and V is TRBV6-1; D call uncertain. The V gene's germline CDR1 is MNHNS and CDR2 SASEGT. The CDR3 covers 16 residues. The ends were cut back, 0 bases at V and 4 bases at J, with 13 bases in the middle. CDR3 amino acids: CASSEASQIQYNEQFF. The CDR3 region has the DNA TGTGCCAGCAGTGAAGCTAGCCAGATCCAATACAATGAGCAGTTCTTC.

The chain combines TRBV4-1 with TRBJ2-7, with D possibly TRBD2 on 5 matching bases. Trimming took off 1 base at V and 3 bases at J, with 13 bases between the two ends. Germline V gene lookup returns CDR1 MGHRA and CDR2 YSYEKL. This CDR3 spans 15 amino acids. Written as DNA, the CDR3 is TGCGCCAGCAGCCAAGCAGGTGGACTGGACTACGAGCAGTACTTC. Translated: CASSQAGGLDYEQYF.

The J gene is TRBJ2-3, the V gene TRBV19; 9 positions match TRBD1. The CDR3 consists of 17 residues. The V gene's germline CDR1 is LNHDA and CDR2 SQIVND (reference sequence). With V trimmed by 6 bases and J by 4 bases, 14 bases remained unmatched. The CDR3 DNA reads as TGTGCCAGTAGCAGGGGATGGGACAGGGAGGAGGCAGATACGCAGTATTTT. It is translated as CASSRGWDREEADTQYF.

The chain employs TRBV6-1 and TRBJ1-5; D gene unclear. CDR1 and CDR2 from the germline V gene are MNHNS and SASEGT. This CDR3 is built from 14 residues. Trimming left V 5 bases short and J 2 bases short, with 10 bases between. The CDR3 spells CASSSPEGNQPQHF. The CDR3 coding sequence is TGTGCCAGCAGTTCTCCCGAGGGCAATCAGCCCCAGCATTTT.

This chain connects TRBV7-9 to TRBJ2-7, with a weak D call TRBD2 (7 bases). The germline V gene encodes CDR1 SEHNR and CDR2 FQNEAQ (reference sequence). V was clipped by 9 bases and J by 7 bases, with 19 bases between them. The CDR3 consists of 13 residues. The CDR3 spells CASRGGRGGEQYF. The DNA for the CDR3 is TGTGCCAGTAGGGGGGGAAGAGGGGGTGAGCAGTACTTC. Full variable domain (outside the CDR3, taken from reference TRBV7-9 and TRBJ2-7): DTGVSQNPRHKITKRGQNVTFRCDPISEHNRLYWYRQTLGQGPEFLTYFQNEAQLEKSRLLSDRFSAERPKGSFSTLEIQRTEQGDSAMYLCASRGGRGGEQYFGPGTRLTVT.

On this clone itself: An end of the junction differs from the germline gene, which may be a read error. V usage is TRBV18 and J usage is TRBJ1-1, with 9 bases that match TRBD1. The germline V gene has CDR1 KGHSH and CDR2 LQKENI. The CDR3 is 15 amino acids. The CDR3 coding sequence is TGTGCCAGCTCACAGACCGGGACAGGGAACGCTGAAGCTTTCTTT. This translates into CASSQTGTGNAEAFF.

The chain joins TRBV18 to TRBJ1-5, with 7 nucleotides matching TRBD1. This CDR3 has 15 amino acids. After removal of 3 bases from V and 7 bases from J, the junction contained 9 bases not matched to a gene. CDR1 and CDR2 (germline): KGHSH, LQKENI. The CDR3 loop reads CASSPRQGGGQPQHF. As DNA, the CDR3 is TGTGCCAGCTCACCGAGGCAGGGGGGAGGACAGCCCCAGCATTTT.

The chain uses TRBV7-9 and TRBJ2-1, with D possibly TRBD1 on 5 matching bases. The CDR3 consists of 14 residues. Trimming took off 1 base at V and 6 bases at J, with 10 bases between the two ends. Germline assignment: CDR1 SEHNR and CDR2 FQNEAQ (reference sequence). The DNA of the CDR3 is TGTGCCAGCAGCTTAGTAAAGGGGTTCAATGAGCAGTTCTTC. Its protein is CASSLVKGFNEQFF.

The rearrangement links TRBV4-1 to TRBJ2-2, with TRBD1 matching over 7 bases. From germline, CDR1 is MGHRA and CDR2 YSYEKL. V trimming: 5 bases; J trimming: 0 bases; junction bases outside the gene matches: 6. The CDR3 contains 16 residues. The DNA for the CDR3 is TGCGCCAGCAGCGGGGACAGCTACGCGAACACCGGGGAGCTGTTTTTT. Amino acid sequence: CASSGDSYANTGELFF.

This chain joins TRBV9 and TRBJ2-5; D possibly corresponds to TRBD1 (6 bases). The CDR3 spans 14 residues. V was shortened by 2 bases and J by 7 bases, with 15 bases between the two germline ends. CDR1 is SGDLS, CDR2 YYNGEE, per germline. CDR3: CASSVQGTWGTQYF. CDR3 DNA: TGTGCCAGCAGCGTTCAGGGGACCTGGGGGACCCAGTACTTC.

The chain combines TRBV29-1 with TRBJ2-3, with TRBD2 identical over 8 bases. Germline assignment: CDR1 SQVTM and CDR2 ANQGSEA. The CDR3 covers 15 residues. V lost 7 bases, J lost 2 bases, and 11 bases stayed unmatched. The DNA of the CDR3 is TGCAGCGCCGGGGGGGCGGGAGACCTCACAGATACGCAGTATTTT. Translated, it gives CSAGGAGDLTDTQYF.

The rearrangement joins TRBV19 to TRBJ2-5, with 7 bases lining up with TRBD2. The CDR3 loop spans 18 amino acids. Germline lookup yields CDR1 LNHDA and CDR2 SQIVND (reference sequence). V shed 0 bases and J 5 bases; nucleotides not matched to a gene: 15. CDR3 in DNA: TGTGCCAGTAGTATAGATCCGGGAAACGGGGGGTTTGGGGAGACCCAGTACTTC. Translating it yields CASSIDPGNGGFGETQYF.

J is TRBJ1-3 and V is TRBV10-2, with no clear D. CDR3 length: 14 amino acids. CDR1 is WSHSY, CDR2 SAAADI, per germline. Trimming shortened V by 4 bases and J by 0 bases, and 7 bases separated the two germline ends. The CDR3 spells CASSVSGSGNTIYF. CDR3 DNA sequence: TGCGCCAGCAGTGTTTCGGGCTCTGGAAACACCATATATTTT.

V and J are TRBV7-9 and TRBJ1-1; TRBD1 is a possible D gene (6 bases). Germline CDR1 is SEHNR and CDR2 is FQNEAQ (reference sequence). Trimming left V 8 bases short and J 8 bases short, with 18 bases between. This CDR3 comprises 13 residues. CDR3 coding DNA: TGTGCCAGCGTAGAAAGACAGGTGACGGAAGCTTTCTTT. As protein: CASVERQVTEAFF.

CDR3 sequence: CASSRNPGLGYNEQFF. The CDR3 DNA follows: TGTGCCAGCAGCCGCAACCCCGGCCTCGGGTACAATGAGCAGTTCTTC. This chain links TRBV7-9 with TRBJ2-1; D not certain. V was cut by 5 bases and J by 4 bases, with 18 bases left in between. CDR3 length: 16 residues. Germline CDR1 SEHNR, CDR2 FQNEAQ (reference sequence).

V is TRBV7-2 and J is TRBJ2-7; 7 nucleotides align to TRBD1. Germline V gene lookup returns CDR1 SGHTA and CDR2 FQGNSA. This CDR3 is 14 amino acids long. V was pared by 1 base and J by 3 bases, with 3 bases of the junction left unmatched. This CDR3 is CASSLGQGIYEQYF. The DNA of the CDR3 is TGTGCCAGCAGCTTAGGACAGGGAATCTACGAGCAGTACTTC.

The chain combines TRBV4-1 with TRBJ2-6; the D gene is possibly TRBD1 (6 bases). V gave up 1 base and J gave up 0 bases, with 13 bases separating them. CDR1 and CDR2 (germline): MGHRA, YSYEKL. The CDR3 consists of 18 residues. The CDR3 nucleotides are TGCGCCAGCAGCCAAGCCCTCAAGGGGGTCTCTGGGGCCAACGTCCTGACTTTC. It translates to CASSQALKGVSGANVLTF.

V gene TRBV7-9 combines with J gene TRBJ1-1; 9 positions agree with TRBD1. Trimming cost V 6 bases and J 1 base; bases outside gene matches: 3. CDR1 and CDR2 (germline): SEHNR, FQNEAQ (reference sequence). The CDR3 covers 14 residues. The CDR3 nucleotides read TGTGCCAGCAGGCAGACAGGGGGGAACACTGAAGCTTTCTTT. This encodes CASRQTGGNTEAFF. Full variable domain (remainder filled in from reference TRBV7-9 and TRBJ1-1): DTGVSQNPRHKITKRGQNVTFRCDPISEHNRLYWYRQTLGQGPEFLTYFQNEAQLEKSRLLSDRFSAERPKGSFSTLEIQRTEQGDSAMYLCASRQTGGNTEAFFGQGTRLTVV.

The gene calls are TRBV7-9 and TRBJ1-5; TRBD1 matches at 12 bases. CDR3 length: 14 amino acids. J lost 6 bases, V lost 5 bases, and 2 bases had no gene match. Germline assignment: CDR1 SEHNR and CDR2 FQNEAQ (reference sequence). CDR3 protein: CASSRGQGAQPQHF. The CDR3 nucleotides are TGTGCCAGCAGCCGGGGACAGGGGGCTCAGCCCCAGCATTTT.

The chain is built from TRBV6-1 and TRBJ2-2; 9 nucleotides match TRBD2. Trimming removed 5 bases from V and 2 bases from J; junction bases left unmatched: 3. There are 15 residues in the CDR3. Germline CDR1 MNHNS, CDR2 SASEGT. The CDR3 DNA sequence: TGTGCCAGCAGTACGCTAGCGGGAAACACCGGGGAGCTGTTTTTT. It codes for CASSTLAGNTGELFF.